A selection of T cell receptor beta chains follows, all from one sample in a study of blood T cell repertoires in COVID-19. Using immunoSEQ multiplex PCR, the repertoire was profiled, and TCRdb retains in-frame clones only, with some absent. This sample has about 67,000 clones, with 87% found just once. Sequencing was carried out using peripheral blood. The receptors originated from a man between 50 and 59 years old with active COVID-19. Each CDR3 is given with its conserved first and last residue. A D gene is named only where the DNA matches it firmly. Part of the rows lack a size; the others show once, few, many or a class for expanded clones.

v_call,j_call,clone_size,cdr3_length,d_call,cdr3_aa,cdr3_nt
TRBV6-5,TRBJ2-7,NA,13,TRBD1,CATARQGGYEQYF,TGTGCCACCGCTAGACAGGGGGGATACGAGCAGTACTTC
TRBV6-6,TRBJ2-2,NA,14,NA,CASRQEALTGELFF,TGTGCCAGCAGACAGGAAGCCCTGACCGGGGAGCTGTTTTTT
TRBV10-1,TRBJ2-2,NA,12,NA,CASSAWAGELFF,TGCGCCAGCAGTGCTTGGGCGGGGGAGCTGTTTTTT
TRBV2,TRBJ2-7,NA,16,TRBD2,CASSGSPGLADYEQYF,TGTGCCAGCAGTGGATCCCCGGGACTAGCGGATTACGAGCAGTACTTC
TRBV11-1,TRBJ1-4,NA,13,NA,CASSFTDRGKLFF,TGTGCCAGCAGCTTCACAGATCGTGGAAAACTGTTTTTT
TRBV28,TRBJ2-7,once,14,NA,CASSRIGGGYEQYF,TGTGCCAGCAGCAGGATCGGGGGAGGCTACGAGCAGTACTTC
TRBV18,TRBJ2-3,NA,16,NA,CASSPRSQVETDTQYF,TGTGCCAGCTCACCACGGTCGCAGGTTGAAACAGATACGCAGTATTTT
TRBV10-3,TRBJ1-4,NA,14,NA,CAISTGTLNEKLFF,TGTGCCATCAGTACGGGGACTTTAAATGAAAAACTGTTTTTT
TRBV11-3,TRBJ2-1,few,16,TRBD2,CASSSPGLGPFDEQFF,TGTGCCAGCAGTTCACCGGGACTAGGCCCATTCGATGAGCAGTTCTTC
TRBV24-1,TRBJ1-3,NA,16,NA,CATSDAGVGSGNTIYF,TGTGCCACCAGTGATGCAGGGGTTGGCTCTGGAAACACCATATATTTT
TRBV19,TRBJ1-2,NA,15,NA,CASSISQGSAYGYTF,TGTGCCAGTAGTATATCCCAGGGCTCGGCCTATGGCTACACCTTC
TRBV4-3,TRBJ2-1,NA,15,NA,CASSLWRASYNEQFF,TGCGCCAGCAGCCTATGGAGGGCCTCGTACAATGAGCAGTTCTTC
TRBV4-3,TRBJ1-3,NA,15,NA,CASSQGGAGGNTIYF,TGCGCCAGCAGCCAAGGGGGCGCGGGGGGAAACACCATATATTTT
TRBV19,TRBJ2-7,NA,15,TRBD2,CASSVSGGSFYEQYF,TGTGCCAGTAGTGTGTCGGGCGGGAGCTTCTACGAGCAGTACTTC
TRBV5-8,TRBJ2-1,NA,17,TRBD2,CASSLAPASGSYNEQFF,TGTGCCAGCAGCTTGGCCCCGGCTAGCGGGTCCTACAATGAGCAGTTCTTC
TRBV2,TRBJ1-5,NA,15,NA,CASSERIYNNQPQHF,TGTGCCAGCAGTGAACGTATTTACAACAATCAGCCCCAGCATTTT
TRBV15,TRBJ2-1,once,15,NA,CATSRDISSYNEQFF,TGTGCCACCAGCAGGGACATTAGCTCCTACAATGAGCAGTTCTTC